A single sample is the source of the 20 T cell receptor beta chains below, sequenced in a study of blood T cell repertoires in COVID-19 (TCRdb year 2020). The library was produced with the immunoSEQ multiplex PCR assay. TCRdb obtained this table from immuneACCESS and retained in-frame rearrangements with V and J assigned. These tables miss some clones; where compared with another copy, unresolved V genes account for less than half of the shortfall, and the remainder is unexplained. The sample has 130,000 to 150,000 clones on record, around nine tenths of them singletons. 3.5% to 5.5% of the sample lies in the top ten. Sequencing was done on a sample of peripheral blood. The receptors originated from a woman aged 40 to 55 with acute or convalescent COVID-19.

CDR3 sequence: CASSKWETSGRRTYNEQFF. CDR3 bases: TGTGCCAGCAGCAAATGGGAGACTAGCGGGAGGAGGACCTACAATGAGCAGTTCTTC. The chain carries TRBV21-1 and TRBJ2-1; TRBD2, the table's D call, lacks a check against the DNA. TRBV21-1 is marked as a pseudogene. The CDR3 is made up of 19 amino acids.

The rearrangement links TRBV12-5 to TRBJ1-2; 7 bases fit TRBD1. Per germline, CDR1 LGHNT and CDR2 FRNRAP. The junction had 7 bases not matched to a gene; V was cut back by 3 bases and J by 6 bases. The length of the CDR3 is 14 residues. The CDR3 loop reads CASGFPDRLNGYTF. The CDR3 DNA is TGTGCTAGTGGTTTTCCGGACAGGTTAAATGGCTACACCTTC.

V and J are TRBV6-1 and TRBJ1-1; D call uncertain. Per germline, CDR1 MNHNS and CDR2 SASEGT. The CDR3 length is 14 residues. Between the trimmed V and J ends, which lost 2 bases and 11 bases, there was a span of 18 bases. The CDR3 coding sequence is TGTGCCAGCAGTGAAACGTTGGAGGGCCGGTGCGCTTTCTTT. Its protein is CASSETLEGRCAFF.

The chain employs TRBV30 and TRBJ1-1; 7 nucleotides line up with TRBD1. Germline trimming cut 2 bases from V and 5 bases from J; bases unmatched to any gene: 8. Germline V gene data show CDR1 as GTSNPN and CDR2 as SVGIG (reference sequence). This CDR3 spans 14 amino acids. CDR3 loop: CAWSKKGARTEAFF. As DNA, the CDR3 is TGTGCCTGGAGTAAGAAGGGGGCGCGGACTGAAGCTTTCTTT.

The chain couples TRBV5-6 to TRBJ2-6; D remains ambiguous. Between the trimmed V and J ends, which lost 1 base and 4 bases, there was a span of 9 bases. Germline V gene data show CDR1 as SGHDT and CDR2 as YYEEEE. The CDR3 is 15 residues long. The CDR3 region has the DNA TGTGCCAGCAGCTTGCGTGTGGCCGGGGCCAACGTCCTGACTTTC. The encoded protein is CASSLRVAGANVLTF.

This rearrangement joins TRBV7-8 to TRBJ2-1; D is undetermined. Germline-derived CDR1 and CDR2 are SGHVS and FQNEAQ. The V end lost 0 bases, the J end lost 10 bases, and 4 bases lay between the germline ends. The CDR3 is 11 residues long. CDR3 loop: CASSLAIEQFF. The DNA for the CDR3 is TGTGCCAGCAGCTTAGCAATAGAGCAGTTCTTC.

This clone was detected only once. This chain joins TRBV11-3 and TRBJ2-3; no reliable D call. The ends were cut back, 4 bases at V and 2 bases at J, with 4 bases in the middle. The CDR3 runs 12 residues. Germline lookup yields CDR1 SGHNT and CDR2 YENEEA. The CDR3 loop reads CASSSYTDTQYF. The CDR3 DNA is TGTGCCAGCAGCTCGTACACAGATACGCAGTATTTT.

This rearrangement joins TRBV5-5 to TRBJ1-1; unclear D gene. Germline values: CDR1 SGHKS, CDR2 YYEKEE (reference sequence). The CDR3 length is 13 residues. V was trimmed by 2 bases and J by 1 base, leaving 6 bases between them. As DNA, the CDR3 is TGTGCCAGCAGCTTTTCCCAGAACACTGAAGCTTTCTTT. Translating it yields CASSFSQNTEAFF.

The chain employs TRBV15 and TRBJ1-3, with D possibly TRBD1 on 5 matching bases. The CDR3 extends over 14 amino acids. Germline V gene lookup returns CDR1 LNHNV and CDR2 YYDKDF (reference sequence). Trimming removed 4 bases at V and 6 bases at J, with 13 bases between. The CDR3 region has the DNA TGTGCCACCAGCACCCCCAGGGTTGCAAACACCATATATTTT. Translating gives CATSTPRVANTIYF.

V usage is TRBV19 and J usage is TRBJ1-1; D unresolved. V was shortened by 3 bases and J by 0 bases, with 11 bases between the two germline ends. There are 15 residues in the CDR3. Per the germline V gene, CDR1 is LNHDA and CDR2 is SQIVND (reference sequence). CDR3 coding DNA: TGTGCCAGTAGTATTAATGGGCACCTGAACACTGAAGCTTTCTTT. It translates to CASSINGHLNTEAFF. Based on the CDR3 plus reference TRBV19 and TRBJ1-1, the full variable domain is DGGITQSPKYLFRKEGQNVTLSCEQNLNHDAMYWYRQDPGQGLRLIYYSQIVNDFQKGDIAEGYSVSREKKESFPLTVTSAQKNPTAFYLCASSINGHLNTEAFFGQGTRLTVV.

This chain connects TRBV10-3 to TRBJ1-1, with TRBD1 identical over 10 bases. Losses at the gene ends were 4 bases for V and 1 base for J; bases not matched to a gene: 0. The germline gives CDR1 ENHRY, CDR2 SYGVKD. CDR3 length: 14 residues. The CDR3 coding sequence is TGTGCCATCAGTGGGGACAGGGGGAACACTGAAGCTTTCTTT. Amino acids: CAISGDRGNTEAFF.

The CDR3 loop is CASSLDPDRGQADTQYF. The CDR3 DNA follows: TGTGCCAGCAGCTTAGATCCCGACAGGGGGCAGGCAGATACGCAGTATTTT. J is TRBJ2-3 and V is TRBV11-2, with TRBD1 matching over 10 bases. After removal of 0 bases from V and 4 bases from J, the junction contained 7 bases not matched to a gene. The CDR3 is 17 amino acids. The germline gives CDR1 SGHAT, CDR2 FQNNGV.

The chain is built from TRBV14 and TRBJ1-2, with 8 bases identical to TRBD1. Germline values: CDR1 SGHDN, CDR2 FVKESK. Trimming cost V 1 base and J 7 bases; bases outside gene matches: 8. The CDR3 runs to 15 residues. The CDR3 protein is CASSQGGQGIFGYTF. The CDR3 coding sequence is TGTGCCAGCAGCCAAGGAGGACAGGGAATATTTGGCTACACCTTC.

This clone was detected a few times. V gene TRBV2 combines with J gene TRBJ1-4; 7 bases line up with TRBD1. The CDR3 is 13 residues long. Trimming at V came to 4 bases and at J to 7 bases, leaving 3 bases not matched to a gene. Germline assignment: CDR1 SNHLY and CDR2 FYNNEI. The DNA of the CDR3 is TGTGCCAGCAGTGGGAACAGGGGTGAAAAACTGTTTTTT. This sequence encodes CASSGNRGEKLFF.

This chain uses TRBV19 with TRBJ1-2, with D uncertain. Germline V CDR1 and CDR2: LNHDA, SQIVND (reference sequence). This CDR3 region has 14 residues. V shed 2 bases and J shed 0 bases, with 7 bases lying between them. CDR3 nucleotides: TGTGCCAGTAGTATAAGCTTCGCTAACTATGGCTACACCTTC. This gives the protein CASSISFANYGYTF.

This chain joins TRBV7-9 and TRBJ2-7, with 8 bases identical to TRBD1. The CDR3 totals 17 residues. The V segment lost 0 bases and the J segment 0 bases; nucleotides outside the gene matches: 7. Looked up from germline, CDR1 is SEHNR and CDR2 is FQNEAQ (reference sequence). The CDR3, as DNA: TGTGCCAGCAGCTTAGCATGGGACAGGATTTTCTCCTACGAGCAGTACTTC. It yields the protein CASSLAWDRIFSYEQYF.

With regard to this clone: At one of its ends the junction is not consistent with the germline gene, which may arise from a read error. V is TRBV3-1 (or the pseudogene TRBV3-2) and J is TRBJ2-3; 7 nucleotides match TRBD1. CDR3 length: 13 residues. The germline V gene has CDR1 LGHDT and CDR2 YNNKEL (reference sequence). CDR3 region: CASSQDPVGRQGF. The CDR3 DNA sequence: TGTGCCAGCAGCCAAGATCCGGTAGGGAGACAGGGATTT.

This clone turned up a few times. This sequence joins TRBV7-8 and TRBJ1-3; 8 positions agree with TRBD1. The V gene end was trimmed by 2 bases and the J gene end by 5 bases; junction bases not matched to a gene: 2. The CDR3 runs to 14 residues. Germline V CDR1 and CDR2: SGHVS, FQNEAQ. CDR3 nucleotides: TGTGCCAGCAGCTTAAGGACAGGGCGAAACACCATATATTTT. Protein: CASSLRTGRNTIYF.

The chain carries TRBV7-9 and TRBJ1-3, with unresolved D. Germline V gene sequence: CDR1 SEHNR, CDR2 FQNEAQ (reference sequence). The CDR3 runs 13 residues. The V gene lost 6 bases and the J gene lost 2 bases, with 8 bases spanning the gap. The CDR3 is CASSLDAGNTIYF. CDR3 sequence (DNA): TGTGCCAGCAGTCTAGATGCTGGAAACACCATATATTTT. The whole variable domain, remainder taken from reference TRBV7-9 and TRBJ1-3, is DTGVSQNPRHKITKRGQNVTFRCDPISEHNRLYWYRQTLGQGPEFLTYFQNEAQLEKSRLLSDRFSAERPKGSFSTLEIQRTEQGDSAMYLCASSLDAGNTIYFGEGSWLTVV.

The rearrangement uses TRBV6-4 and TRBJ2-2, with 8 positions matching TRBD2. The CDR3 is 16 amino acids. Germline V gene sequence: CDR1 MRHNA, CDR2 SNTAGT. The trim removed 6 bases at V and 7 bases at J, leaving 13 bases unmatched. The CDR3 DNA follows: TGTGCCAGCAGCCATTTAGCGGGATCTGGGCACGGGGAGCTGTTTTTT. Its translation is CASSHLAGSGHGELFF.